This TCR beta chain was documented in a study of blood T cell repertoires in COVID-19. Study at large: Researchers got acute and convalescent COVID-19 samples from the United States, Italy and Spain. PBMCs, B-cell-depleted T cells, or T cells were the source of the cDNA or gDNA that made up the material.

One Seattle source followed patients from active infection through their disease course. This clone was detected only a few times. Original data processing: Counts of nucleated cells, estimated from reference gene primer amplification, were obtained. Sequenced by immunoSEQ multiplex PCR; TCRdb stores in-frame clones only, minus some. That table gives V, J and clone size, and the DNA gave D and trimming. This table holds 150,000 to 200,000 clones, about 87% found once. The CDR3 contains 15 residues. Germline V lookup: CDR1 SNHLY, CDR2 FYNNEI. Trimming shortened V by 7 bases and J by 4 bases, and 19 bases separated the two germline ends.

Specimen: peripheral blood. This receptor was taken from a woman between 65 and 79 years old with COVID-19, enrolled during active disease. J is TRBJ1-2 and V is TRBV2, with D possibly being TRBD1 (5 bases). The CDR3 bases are TGTGCCAGCAAAATTACGAACCAGGGTACCTATGGCTACACCTTC. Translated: CASKITNQGTYGYTF. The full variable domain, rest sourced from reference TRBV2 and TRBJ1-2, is EPEVTQTPSHQVTQMGQEVILRCVPISNHLYFYWYRQILGQKVEFLVSFYNNEISEKSEIFDDQFSVERPDGSNFTLKIRSTKLEDSAMYFCASKITNQGTYGYTFGSGTRLTVV.